The 10 T cell receptor beta chains below were found in one sample sequenced in a study of T cells after posttransplantation cyclophosphamide. Sequencing used immunoSEQ multiplex PCR; TCRdb keeps in-frame clones, though not all of them. The sample lists about 9,900 clones, 88% occurring once. Control samples came 1 year after myeloablative marrow transplants with methotrexate plus calcineurin inhibitor. The sequences come from PBMCs, collected after an allogeneic stem cell transplant with a calcineurin inhibitor and methotrexate. The source of these receptors is a male patient aged 25 to 39 who received an allogeneic stem cell transplant from an unrelated donor, was CMV-positive, and had no GVHD. Some T cells may trace back to the graft donor.

This chain uses TRBV13 with TRBJ2-7; 8 bases are a match to TRBD1. This CDR3 comprises 15 residues. V dropped 4 bases and J dropped 2; count of bases not matched to a gene: 7. Germline values: CDR1 PRHDT, CDR2 FYEKMQ (reference sequence). The CDR3 sequence is CASSSSWDRPYEQYF. As DNA, the CDR3 is TGTGCCAGCAGCTCCTCTTGGGACAGGCCCTACGAGCAGTACTTC. The variable domain in full, completed from reference TRBV13 and TRBJ2-7, reads AAGVIQSPRHLIKEKRETATLKCYPIPRHDTVYWYQQGPGQDPQFLISFYEKMQSDKGSIPDRFSAQQFSDYHSELNMSSLELGDSALYFCASSSSWDRPYEQYFGPGTRLTVT.

The chain couples TRBV7-9 to TRBJ2-7; 9 bases agree with TRBD2. Germline CDR1 is SEHNR and CDR2 is FQNEAQ (reference sequence). The CDR3 sequence is 16 residues long. Germline trimming cut 0 bases from V and 3 bases from J; bases unmatched to any gene: 6. CDR3 bases: TGTGCCAGCAGCTTAGCGATGGCTAGCGGGAACTACGAGCAGTACTTC. This codes for CASSLAMASGNYEQYF.

The chain joins TRBV6-1 to TRBJ2-7, with TRBD2 as a possible D gene (7 bases). The CDR3 is 17 residues long. In germline, CDR1 is MNHNS, CDR2 SASEGT. Trimming pared 1 base from V and 5 bases from J, leaving 21 bases between. CDR3: CASSEGGGPTSRDEQYF. The CDR3 DNA reads as TGTGCCAGCAGTGAAGGGGGGGGCCCCACTAGCAGGGACGAGCAGTACTTC.

The gene calls are TRBV19 and TRBJ2-3; D gene ambiguous. Per germline, CDR1 LNHDA and CDR2 SQIVND (reference sequence). The CDR3 has 13 residues. Trimming took off 4 bases at V and 2 bases at J, with 7 bases between the two ends. The CDR3 is CASSTLYTDTQYF. CDR3 nucleotides: TGTGCCAGTAGTACCCTGTACACAGATACGCAGTATTTT.

This clone was counted a single time. For the CDR3, the DNA is TGTGCCAGCAGCTTAGAGGGGGCCGGGACCGGGGAGCTGTTTTTT. Translating gives CASSLEGAGTGELFF. The rearrangement links TRBV7-7 to TRBJ2-2, with 7 positions matching TRBD1. The CDR3 consists of 15 residues. CDR1 is SSHAT, CDR2 FNYEAQ, per germline (reference sequence). With V trimmed by 1 base and J by 5 bases, 4 bases remained unmatched.

The table lists this clone with a count of one. The gene calls are TRBV5-5 and TRBJ2-3; possible D gene TRBD2, 5 bases. Trimming left V 0 bases short and J 6 bases short, with 5 bases between. Germline V gives CDR1 SGHKS, CDR2 YYEKEE (reference sequence). The CDR3 is made up of 12 amino acids. Written as DNA, the CDR3 is TGTGCCAGCAGCTTGGGAGGGGATACGCAGTATTTT. This translates into CASSLGGDTQYF. Filled out from reference TRBV5-5 and TRBJ2-3, the complete variable domain reads DAGVTQSPTHLIKTRGQQVTLRCSPISGHKSVSWYQQVLGQGPQFIFQYYEKEERGRGNFPDRFSARQFPNYSSELNVNALLLGDSALYLCASSLGGDTQYFGPGTRLTVL.

The chain recombines TRBV6-5 with TRBJ2-5; D remains unclear. Trimming took 1 base from V and 5 from J, leaving 14 bases between them. Germline V CDR1 and CDR2: MNHEY, SVGAGI. This CDR3 region has 15 residues. CDR3 in amino acids: CASSYFVTRLETQYF. CDR3 in DNA: TGTGCCAGCAGTTACTTTGTGACTCGCCTTGAGACCCAGTACTTC.

V gene TRBV7-3 combines with J gene TRBJ1-1, with D maybe TRBD1 (5 bases). Germline CDR1 SGHTA, CDR2 FQGTGA. Trimming pared 5 bases from V and 1 base from J, leaving 8 bases between. The CDR3 consists of 13 residues. In nucleotides, the CDR3 is TGTGCCAGCAGCGTTCAGGGGAACACTGAAGCTTTCTTT. It is translated as CASSVQGNTEAFF.

This clone was counted once. V usage is TRBV19 and J usage is TRBJ2-5, with D possibly TRBD1 on 5 matching bases. The CDR3 spans 17 residues. Germline loops: CDR1 LNHDA, CDR2 SQIVND (reference sequence). V was cut by 6 bases and J by 1 base, with 21 bases left in between. CDR3 coding DNA: TGTGCCAGTAGAGATTCTAGGGGCCGTGGGTTCCAAGAGACCCAGTACTTC. Amino acid sequence: CASRDSRGRGFQETQYF.

This clone was seen more than once but under ten times. The V and J genes are TRBV6-1 and TRBJ2-6, with a weak D call TRBD1 (6 bases). V lost 2 bases and J lost 0, with 17 bases in between. CDR1 and CDR2 from the germline V gene are MNHNS and SASEGT. The length of the CDR3 is 19 residues. This CDR3 is CASSERYGTSYSGANVLTF. The CDR3 nucleotides read TGTGCCAGCAGTGAAAGGTACGGGACAAGTTACTCTGGGGCCAACGTCCTGACTTTC.